What follows is one T cell receptor (beta chain) and its context. The data derive from a study of graft-versus-host responses after intestinal transplantation. The CDR3 is made up of 14 amino acids. V dropped 3 bases and J dropped 7 bases, with 12 bases sitting between them. The germline V gene has CDR1 SGHTA and CDR2 FQGTGA. The repertoire was sequenced with immunoSEQ multiplex PCR; TCRdb's copy has only in-frame clones and lacks some. The sample records over 15,000 clones, about 30% being singletons. Broader study findings: The highest levels of circulating GvH clones went along with early declines in HvG clones after transplant.

This sequence was found in a human patient who received an intestinal transplant. This material consisted of alloreactive CD4+ T cells from a mixed lymphocyte reaction culture, taken before intestinal transplant. Subset described: CFSE-low proliferating T cells sorted from approximately 6-day pre-transplant mixed lymphocyte reaction (GvH or HvG direction). The rearrangement links TRBV7-3 to TRBJ2-2; maybe TRBD1 (6 bases). The CDR3 loop reads CASSFGTSGGELFF. CDR3 DNA sequence: TGTGCCAGCAGCTTCGGGACATCGGGCGGGGAGCTGTTTTTT.